The 2 T cell receptor beta chains in this list originate from one sample, sequenced in a study of graft-versus-host responses after intestinal transplantation. Their specific antigens are unknown. TCRdb's table, derived via immunoSEQ multiplex PCR, lists solely in-frame clones and lacks some. In the table there are 90,000 to 130,000 clones, more than 80% of which are singletons. The material sequenced was unstimulated CD4+ T cells sorted from spleen or lymph node cells, taken before transplant. Receptors were obtained from a human donor who was the organ donor for an intestinal transplant.

The rearrangement links TRBV5-1 to TRBJ2-2; 10 bases are shared with TRBD2. This CDR3 contains 17 residues. V was pared by 10 bases and J by 0 bases, with 12 bases of the junction left unmatched. CDR1 SGHRS and CDR2 YFSETQ come from the germline V gene. The CDR3 sequence is CASKVASGGANTGELFF. CDR3 sequence (DNA): TGCGCCTCAAAGGTGGCTAGCGGGGGAGCGAACACCGGGGAGCTGTTTTTT.

Only one count was recorded for this clone. The chain carries TRBV13 and TRBJ2-3, with 8 bases identical to TRBD2. The J segment lost 2 bases and the V segment lost 5 bases, leaving 6 bases of the junction unmatched. Per germline, CDR1 PRHDT and CDR2 FYEKMQ (reference sequence). The CDR3 length is 15 residues. The CDR3 sequence: CASSRSGTHTDTQYF. The CDR3 nucleotides read TGTGCCAGCAGCCGTAGCGGGACACACACAGATACGCAGTATTTT.